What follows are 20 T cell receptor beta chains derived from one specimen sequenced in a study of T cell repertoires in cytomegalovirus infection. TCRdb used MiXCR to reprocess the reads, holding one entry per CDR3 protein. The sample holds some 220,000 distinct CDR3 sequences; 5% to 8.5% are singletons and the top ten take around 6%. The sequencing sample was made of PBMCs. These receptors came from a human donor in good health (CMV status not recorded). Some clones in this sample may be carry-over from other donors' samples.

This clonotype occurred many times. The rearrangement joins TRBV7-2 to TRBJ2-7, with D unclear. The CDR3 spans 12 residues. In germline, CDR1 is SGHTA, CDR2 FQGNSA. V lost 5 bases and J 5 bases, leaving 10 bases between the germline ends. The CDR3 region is CASSPPAHEQYF. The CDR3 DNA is TGTGCCAGCAGCCCGCCTGCCCACGAGCAGTACTTC.

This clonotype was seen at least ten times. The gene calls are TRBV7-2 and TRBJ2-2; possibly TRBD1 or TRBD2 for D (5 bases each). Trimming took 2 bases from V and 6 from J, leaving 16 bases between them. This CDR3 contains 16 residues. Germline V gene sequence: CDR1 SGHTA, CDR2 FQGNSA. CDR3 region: CASSLLGTPSPGELFF. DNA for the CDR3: TGTGCCAGCAGCTTACTGGGGACGCCGTCCCCCGGGGAGCTGTTTTTT.

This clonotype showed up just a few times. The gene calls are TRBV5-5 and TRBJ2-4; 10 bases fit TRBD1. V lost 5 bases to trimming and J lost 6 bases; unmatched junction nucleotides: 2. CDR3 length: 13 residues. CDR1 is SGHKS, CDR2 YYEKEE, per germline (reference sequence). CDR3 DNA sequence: TGTGCCAGCAGAAGGGACAGGGGAAACATTCAGTACTTC. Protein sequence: CASRRDRGNIQYF. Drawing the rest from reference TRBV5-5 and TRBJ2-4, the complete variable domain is DAGVTQSPTHLIKTRGQQVTLRCSPISGHKSVSWYQQVLGQGPQFIFQYYEKEERGRGNFPDRFSARQFPNYSSELNVNALLLGDSALYLCASRRDRGNIQYFGAGTRLSVL.

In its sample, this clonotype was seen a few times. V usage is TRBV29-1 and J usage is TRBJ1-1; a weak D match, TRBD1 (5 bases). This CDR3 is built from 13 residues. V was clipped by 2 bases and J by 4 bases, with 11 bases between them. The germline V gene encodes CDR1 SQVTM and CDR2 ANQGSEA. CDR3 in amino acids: CSVERQGLTEAFF. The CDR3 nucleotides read TGCAGCGTTGAAAGGCAGGGACTCACTGAAGCTTTCTTT.

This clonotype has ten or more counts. DNA of the CDR3: TGTGCCAGCAGCTTGGACGTGGAAAAACTGTTTTTT. Protein product: CASSLDVEKLFF. V usage is TRBV7-8 and J usage is TRBJ1-4; no clear D. V shed 3 bases and J shed 8 bases, with 7 bases lying between them. There are 12 residues in the CDR3. Germline CDR1 SGHVS, CDR2 FQNEAQ.

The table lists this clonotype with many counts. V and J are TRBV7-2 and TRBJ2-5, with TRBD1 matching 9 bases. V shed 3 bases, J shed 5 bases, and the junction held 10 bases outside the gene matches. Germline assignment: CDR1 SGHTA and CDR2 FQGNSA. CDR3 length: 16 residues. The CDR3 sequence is CASSFRATGGRETQYF. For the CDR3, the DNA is TGTGCCAGCAGCTTCCGGGCTACAGGGGGCCGGGAGACCCAGTACTTC.

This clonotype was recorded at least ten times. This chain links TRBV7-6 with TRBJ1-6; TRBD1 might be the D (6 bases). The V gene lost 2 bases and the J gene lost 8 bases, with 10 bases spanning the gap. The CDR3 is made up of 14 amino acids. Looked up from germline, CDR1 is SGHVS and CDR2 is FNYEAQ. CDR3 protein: CASSLPGQDSPLHF. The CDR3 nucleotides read TGTGCCAGCAGCTTACCGGGACAAGATTCACCCCTCCACTTT.

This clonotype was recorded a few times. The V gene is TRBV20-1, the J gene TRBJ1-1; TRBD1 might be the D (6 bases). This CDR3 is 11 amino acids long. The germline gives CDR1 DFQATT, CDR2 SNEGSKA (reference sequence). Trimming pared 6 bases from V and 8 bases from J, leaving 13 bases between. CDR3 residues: CSARQVREAFF. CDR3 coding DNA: TGCAGTGCCCGACAGGTTCGGGAAGCTTTCTTT.

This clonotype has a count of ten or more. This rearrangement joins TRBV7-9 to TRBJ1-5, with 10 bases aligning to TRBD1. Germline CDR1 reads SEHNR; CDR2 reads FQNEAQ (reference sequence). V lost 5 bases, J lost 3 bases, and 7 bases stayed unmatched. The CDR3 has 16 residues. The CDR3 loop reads CASSRGQGITNQPQHF. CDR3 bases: TGTGCCAGCAGCAGGGGACAGGGGATTACCAATCAGCCCCAGCATTTT.

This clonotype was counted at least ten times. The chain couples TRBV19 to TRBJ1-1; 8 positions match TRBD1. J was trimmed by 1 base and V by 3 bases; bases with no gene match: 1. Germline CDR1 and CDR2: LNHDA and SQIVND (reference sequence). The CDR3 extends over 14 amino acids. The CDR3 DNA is TGTGCCAGTAGTATGGGACAGGCGAACACTGAAGCTTTCTTT. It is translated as CASSMGQANTEAFF.

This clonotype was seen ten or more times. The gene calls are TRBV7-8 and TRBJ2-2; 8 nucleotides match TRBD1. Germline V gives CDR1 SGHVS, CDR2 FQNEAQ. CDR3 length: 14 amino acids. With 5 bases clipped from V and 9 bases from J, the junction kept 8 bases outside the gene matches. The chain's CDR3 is CASSTSGGPRELFF. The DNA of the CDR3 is TGTGCCAGCAGCACCTCAGGGGGCCCCAGGGAGCTGTTTTTT.

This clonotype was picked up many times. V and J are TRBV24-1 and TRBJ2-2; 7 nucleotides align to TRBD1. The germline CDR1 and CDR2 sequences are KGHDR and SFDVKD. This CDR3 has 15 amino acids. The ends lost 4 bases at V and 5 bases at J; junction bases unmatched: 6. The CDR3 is CATSDRKTGTGELFF. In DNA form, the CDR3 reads TGTGCCACCAGTGACCGTAAGACAGGGACCGGGGAGCTGTTTTTT.

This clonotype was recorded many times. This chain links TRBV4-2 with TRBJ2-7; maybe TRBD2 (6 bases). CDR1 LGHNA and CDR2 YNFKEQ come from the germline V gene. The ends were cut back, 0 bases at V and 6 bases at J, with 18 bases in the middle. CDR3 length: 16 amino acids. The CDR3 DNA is TGTGCCAGCAGCCAAGAGCCGGGACTTGAAGGGGTCGAGCAGTACTTC. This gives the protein CASSQEPGLEGVEQYF.

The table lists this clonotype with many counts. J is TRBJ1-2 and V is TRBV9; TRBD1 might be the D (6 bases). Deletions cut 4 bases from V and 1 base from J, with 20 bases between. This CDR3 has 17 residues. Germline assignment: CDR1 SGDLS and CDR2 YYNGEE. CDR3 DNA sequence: TGTGCCAGCAGCCCCGCAGGCGACAGGAATATTAACTATGGCTACACCTTC. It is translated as CASSPAGDRNINYGYTF.

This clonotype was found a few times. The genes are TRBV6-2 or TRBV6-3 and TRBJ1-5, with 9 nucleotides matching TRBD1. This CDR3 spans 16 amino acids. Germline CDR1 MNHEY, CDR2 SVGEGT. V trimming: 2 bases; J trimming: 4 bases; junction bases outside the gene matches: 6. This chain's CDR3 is CASSYMRGQGNQPQHF. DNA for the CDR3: TGTGCCAGCAGTTACATGAGGGGACAGGGAAATCAGCCCCAGCATTTT.

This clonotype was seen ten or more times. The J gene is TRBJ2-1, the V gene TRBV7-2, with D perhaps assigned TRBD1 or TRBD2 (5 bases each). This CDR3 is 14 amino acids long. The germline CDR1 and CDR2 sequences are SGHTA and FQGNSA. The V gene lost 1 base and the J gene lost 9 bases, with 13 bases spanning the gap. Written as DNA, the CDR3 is TGTGCCAGCAGCTTAGAGGGTGGTGGGGGTGAGCAGTTCTTC. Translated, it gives CASSLEGGGGEQFF. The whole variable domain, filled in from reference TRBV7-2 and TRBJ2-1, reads GAGVSQSPSNKVTEKGKDVELRCDPISGHTALYWYRQSLGQGLEFLIYFQGNSAPDKSGLPSDRFSAERTGGSVSTLTIQRTQQEDSAVYLCASSLEGGGGEQFFGPGTRLTVL.

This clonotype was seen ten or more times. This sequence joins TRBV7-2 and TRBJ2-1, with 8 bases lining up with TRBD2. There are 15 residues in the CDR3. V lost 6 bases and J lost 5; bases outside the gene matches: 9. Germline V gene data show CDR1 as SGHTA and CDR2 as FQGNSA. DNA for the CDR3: TGTGCCAGCAGTCTTATAGCGGGGACCGACAATGAGCAGTTCTTC. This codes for CASSLIAGTDNEQFF.

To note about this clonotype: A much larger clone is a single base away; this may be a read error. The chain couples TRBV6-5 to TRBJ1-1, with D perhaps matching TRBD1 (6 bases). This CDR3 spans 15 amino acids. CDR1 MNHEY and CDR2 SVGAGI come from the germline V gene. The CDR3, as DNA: TGTGTCAGCAGTTACGTCGTGGGGGCAGACACTGAAGCTTTCTTT. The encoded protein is CVSSYVVGADTEAFF.

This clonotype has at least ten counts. DNA for the CDR3: TGCGCCAGCAGCCAAGATCCTGGGACTCAATCCTACAATGAGCAGTTCTTC. The encoded protein is CASSQDPGTQSYNEQFF. V and J are TRBV4-1 and TRBJ2-1, with a weak D call TRBD2 (6 bases). Trimming pared 0 bases from V and 1 base from J, leaving 13 bases between. The CDR3 covers 17 residues. In germline, CDR1 is MGHRA, CDR2 YSYEKL.

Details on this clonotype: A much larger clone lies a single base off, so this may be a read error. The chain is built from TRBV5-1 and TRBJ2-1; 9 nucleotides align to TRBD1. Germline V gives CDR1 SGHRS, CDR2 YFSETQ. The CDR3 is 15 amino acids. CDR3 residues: CASSYRQGGYNEQIF. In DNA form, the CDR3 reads TGCGCCAGCAGTTATAGACAGGGGGGCTACAATGAGCAGATCTTC. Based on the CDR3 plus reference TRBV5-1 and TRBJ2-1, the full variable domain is KAGVTQTPRYLIKTRGQQVTLSCSPISGHRSVSWYQQTPGQGLQFLFEYFSETQRNKGNFPGRFSGRQFSNSRSEMNVSTLELGDSALYLCASSYRQGGYNEQIFGPGTRLTVL.